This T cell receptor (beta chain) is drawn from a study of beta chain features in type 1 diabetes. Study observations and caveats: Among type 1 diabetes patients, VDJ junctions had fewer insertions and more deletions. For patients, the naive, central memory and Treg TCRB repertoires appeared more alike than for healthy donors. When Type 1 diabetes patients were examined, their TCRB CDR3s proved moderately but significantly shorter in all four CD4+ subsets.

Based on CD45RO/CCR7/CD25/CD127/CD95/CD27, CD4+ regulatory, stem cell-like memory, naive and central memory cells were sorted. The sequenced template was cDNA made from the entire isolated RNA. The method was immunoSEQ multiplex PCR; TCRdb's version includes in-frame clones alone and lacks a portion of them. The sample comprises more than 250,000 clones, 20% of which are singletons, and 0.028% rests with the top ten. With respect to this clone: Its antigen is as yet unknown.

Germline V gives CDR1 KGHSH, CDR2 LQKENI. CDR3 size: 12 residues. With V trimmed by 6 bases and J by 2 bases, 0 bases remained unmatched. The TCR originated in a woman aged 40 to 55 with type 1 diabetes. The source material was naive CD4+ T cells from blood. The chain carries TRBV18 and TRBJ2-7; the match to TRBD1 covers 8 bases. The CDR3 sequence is CASSTGAYEQYF. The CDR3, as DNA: TGTGCCAGCTCGACAGGGGCCTACGAGCAGTACTTC.